The next 25 T cell receptor beta chains were all read from a single sample in a study of blood T cell repertoires in COVID-19 (dated by TCRdb to 2020 to 2021). The library was produced with the immunoSEQ multiplex PCR assay. Drawn from immuneACCESS, this table holds only the in-frame rearrangements with V and J called that TCRdb kept. Clones are partly lost; checked studies trace under half to an unresolved V gene and leave the rest unexplained. For this sample there are 75,000 to 80,000 clones; roughly nine tenths appear just once. Together, the top ten hold around a tenth of the sample. The sample consisted of peripheral blood. These receptors were obtained from a human donor in a cohort sampled during active COVID-19.

This chain connects TRBV6-5 to TRBJ1-2; a weak D match, TRBD1 (6 bases). The CDR3 contains 14 residues. Trimming pared 5 bases from V and 4 bases from J, leaving 14 bases between. The germline V gene has CDR1 MNHEY and CDR2 SVGAGI. The CDR3 spells CASSRIRDTYGYTF. In DNA, the CDR3 is TGTGCCAGCAGTAGGATACGGGACACCTATGGCTACACCTTC.

The rearrangement links TRBV20-1 to TRBJ2-7; D gene unclear. This CDR3 contains 11 residues. Germline CDR1 DFQATT, CDR2 SNEGSKA (reference sequence). Trimming removed 4 bases from V and 2 bases from J, with 6 bases in between. CDR3 nucleotides: TGCAGTGCTACAACTACCTACGAGCAGTACTTC. Encoded protein: CSATTTYEQYF.

This chain uses TRBV4-2 with TRBJ2-1; 9 positions agree with TRBD1. The J segment lost 5 bases and the V segment lost 2 bases, leaving 16 bases of the junction unmatched. The CDR3 loop spans 19 amino acids. In germline, CDR1 is LGHNA, CDR2 YNFKEQ. CDR3 sequence: CASSQRGDRVSSGHNEQFF. The CDR3 region has the DNA TGTGCCAGCAGCCAAAGGGGGGACAGGGTTTCTAGCGGTCACAATGAGCAGTTCTTC.

The rearrangement uses TRBV6-6 and TRBJ1-3; no reliable D call. The CDR3 length is 15 residues. CDR1 MNHNY and CDR2 SVGAGI come from the germline V gene (reference sequence). V was cut by 8 bases and J by 1 base, with 15 bases left in between. The CDR3 is CASLEARDSGNTIYF. DNA of the CDR3: TGTGCCAGCCTCGAGGCGAGGGATTCTGGAAACACCATATATTTT.

The J gene is TRBJ2-2, the V gene TRBV28; 7 nucleotides align to TRBD1. Unmatched junction bases numbered 7, after V lost 3 bases and J lost 3 bases. The CDR3 is 16 amino acids. Germline V gives CDR1 MDHEN, CDR2 SYDVKM. In nucleotides, the CDR3 is TGTGCCAGCAGTTTGTTAGGGGGCACTCACACCGGGGAGCTGTTTTTT. It codes for CASSLLGGTHTGELFF.

This clone was recorded only once. The J gene is TRBJ2-1, the V gene TRBV11-2; 12 bases agree with TRBD2. The CDR3 totals 19 residues. The J segment lost 9 bases and the V segment lost 5 bases, leaving 20 bases of the junction unmatched. Germline lookup yields CDR1 SGHAT and CDR2 FQNNGV. The CDR3 protein is CASSTGLAGLFPLGREQFF. CDR3 DNA: TGTGCCAGCAGCACGGGACTAGCGGGCCTTTTCCCCTTAGGCCGTGAGCAGTTCTTC.

This clone occurred once. The rearrangement links TRBV19 to TRBJ1-6, with 10 bases aligning to TRBD1. The CDR3 runs 13 residues. With V trimmed by 9 bases and J by 7 bases, 3 bases remained unmatched. Germline V gene data show CDR1 as LNHDA and CDR2 as SQIVND (reference sequence). The CDR3 nucleotides read TGTGCCAGCGCGGGACAGGGGAATTCACCCCTCCACTTT. This codes for CASAGQGNSPLHF.

The chain recombines TRBV28 with TRBJ2-1; tentative D call: TRBD2 (6 bases). Trimming took 5 bases from V and 5 from J, leaving 16 bases between them. Looked up from germline, CDR1 is MDHEN and CDR2 is SYDVKM. The CDR3 consists of 15 residues. The CDR3 region has the DNA TGTGCCAGCAGTCGGTCCGGATGGAGGGACAATGAGCAGTTCTTC. Encoded protein: CASSRSGWRDNEQFF.

This sequence joins TRBV27 and TRBJ1-4; maybe TRBD1 (5 bases). CDR3 size: 14 residues. Germline-derived CDR1 and CDR2 are MNHEY and SMNVEV (reference sequence). With 2 bases removed from V and 8 bases from J, the gap between germline ends came to 12 bases. The CDR3 sequence is CASSLRRGYEKLFF. For the CDR3, the DNA is TGTGCCAGCAGTTTACGTAGGGGTTACGAAAAACTGTTTTTT.

J is TRBJ1-2 and V is TRBV10-3; D remains ambiguous. CDR3 size: 12 residues. CDR1 and CDR2 (germline): ENHRY, SYGVKD. V was pared by 5 bases and J by 8 bases, with 12 bases between. CDR3 region: CAISPESQGYTF. CDR3 nucleotides: TGTGCCATCAGTCCGGAGAGCCAGGGCTACACCTTC.

This clone showed up just a few times. The rearrangement uses TRBV19 and TRBJ1-5, with D possibly matching TRBD1 (6 bases). This CDR3 spans 15 amino acids. The V gene lost 4 bases and the J gene lost 3 bases, with 13 bases spanning the gap. The V gene's germline CDR1 is LNHDA and CDR2 SQIVND (reference sequence). The CDR3 nucleotides read TGTGCCAGTAGTACCGGGGGGGCGTTCAATCAGCCCCAGCATTTT. Translating gives CASSTGGAFNQPQHF.

The chain recombines TRBV18 with TRBJ1-1; D might be TRBD1 (6 bases). V lost 5 bases and J lost 6, with 13 bases in between. Per germline, CDR1 KGHSH and CDR2 LQKENI. This CDR3 comprises 13 residues. CDR3 sequence reads: CASSGGAGAEAFF. The DNA of the CDR3 is TGTGCCAGCTCAGGGGGGGCTGGCGCTGAAGCTTTCTTT.

J is TRBJ2-5 and V is TRBV2, with TRBD2 identical over 8 bases. CDR1 SNHLY and CDR2 FYNNEI come from the germline V gene. After removal of 6 bases from V and 5 bases from J, the junction contained 11 bases not matched to a gene. This CDR3 has 15 residues. CDR3 loop: CASSPTSVNMETQYF. CDR3 nucleotide sequence: TGTGCCAGCAGCCCGACTAGCGTCAACATGGAGACCCAGTACTTC.

The rearrangement links TRBV4-1 to TRBJ2-1; D is perhaps TRBD1 (6 bases). The ends were cut back, 3 bases at V and 2 bases at J, with 11 bases in the middle. CDR3 length equals 15 residues. CDR1 MGHRA and CDR2 YSYEKL come from the germline V gene. CDR3 sequence: CASSHPGVTYNEQFF. As DNA, the CDR3 is TGCGCCAGCAGCCACCCAGGGGTAACCTACAATGAGCAGTTCTTC.

The chain carries TRBV28 and TRBJ2-7; a possible D gene is TRBD2 (7 bases). The CDR3 consists of 14 residues. With 8 bases removed from V and 5 bases from J, the gap between germline ends came to 19 bases. CDR1 is MDHEN, CDR2 SYDVKM, per germline. CDR3 region: CASVPPGGYDEQYF. The CDR3 coding sequence is TGTGCCAGCGTCCCTCCGGGGGGCTACGACGAGCAGTACTTC.

This clone appeared a few times. The chain joins TRBV5-1 to TRBJ2-1, with 12 bases identical to TRBD2. V was clipped by 3 bases and J by 6 bases; unmatched bases: 7. The CDR3 has 16 amino acids. Germline values: CDR1 SGHRS, CDR2 YFSETQ. The CDR3 bases are TGCGCCAGCAGCTCCCTTCTAGCGGGAGGGGCCAATGAGCAGTTCTTC. It encodes CASSSLLAGGANEQFF.

The genes are TRBV20-1 and TRBJ2-5; the D call may be TRBD1 or TRBD2 (5 bases each). The CDR3 runs 14 residues. Germline CDR1 reads DFQATT; CDR2 reads SNEGSKA (reference sequence). V lost 4 bases, J lost 1 base, and 13 bases lay in between. CDR3 protein: CSAIDSAGQETQYF. In nucleotides, the CDR3 is TGCAGTGCTATTGACAGTGCGGGCCAAGAGACCCAGTACTTC.

The V gene is TRBV12-5, the J gene TRBJ2-3, with 9 bases identical to TRBD1. Per the germline V gene, CDR1 is LGHNT and CDR2 is FRNRAP. V lost 5 bases to trimming and J lost 2 bases; unmatched junction nucleotides: 5. The CDR3 covers 15 residues. The chain's CDR3 is CASGETGGVTDTQYF. The CDR3 nucleotides are TGTGCTAGTGGTGAGACAGGGGGAGTCACAGATACGCAGTATTTT.

The CDR3 nucleotides read TGTGCCAGCAGGATACCAGGGGGCGCCGGCTATGGCTACACCTTC. Protein sequence: CASRIPGGAGYGYTF. This chain uses TRBV28 with TRBJ1-2; 8 nucleotides line up with TRBD1. With V trimmed by 6 bases and J by 4 bases, 10 bases remained unmatched. Germline V CDR1 and CDR2: MDHEN, SYDVKM. The CDR3 is 15 residues long.

This clone was observed once. The chain couples TRBV28 to TRBJ2-1; D is perhaps TRBD2 (7 bases). The CDR3 runs to 18 residues. Trimming cost V 2 bases and J 3 bases, with 20 bases left between them. CDR1 and CDR2 from the germline V gene are MDHEN and SYDVKM. CDR3 coding DNA: TGTGCCAGCAGTTTAGTGGGCCCCACGGGGGGCTACTACAATGAGCAGTTCTTC. It is translated as CASSLVGPTGGYYNEQFF.

This chain links TRBV3-1 (or the pseudogene TRBV3-2) with TRBJ2-5, with D possibly matching TRBD1 (6 bases). CDR1 is LGHDT, CDR2 YNNKEL, per germline (reference sequence). The CDR3 length is 13 residues. V gave up 6 bases and J gave up 5 bases, with 13 bases separating them. The CDR3: CASRHRAWETQYF. The CDR3, as DNA: TGTGCCAGCAGACACAGGGCGTGGGAGACCCAGTACTTC.

The chain employs TRBV19 and TRBJ2-2, with D perhaps matching TRBD2 (6 bases). CDR3 length: 15 amino acids. V lost 5 bases and J 2 bases, leaving 12 bases between the germline ends. The germline CDR1 and CDR2 sequences are LNHDA and SQIVND (reference sequence). The CDR3 DNA reads TGTGCCAGTAGTCCGCGGGACCTTAACACCGGGGAGCTGTTTTTT. It translates to CASSPRDLNTGELFF.

The rearrangement uses TRBV27 and TRBJ2-7; D ambiguous. The CDR3 consists of 13 residues. Per germline, CDR1 MNHEY and CDR2 SMNVEV (reference sequence). The V and J ends lost 2 bases and 3 bases respectively, with 8 bases between them. CDR3 sequence: CASSLAEDYEQYF. For the CDR3, the DNA is TGTGCCAGCAGTTTAGCAGAAGACTACGAGCAGTACTTC.

The rearrangement uses TRBV7-6 and TRBJ2-4, with TRBD2 identical over 10 bases. The CDR3 loop spans 15 amino acids. Trimming at V came to 5 bases and at J to 6 bases, leaving 7 bases not matched to a gene. The germline gives CDR1 SGHVS, CDR2 FNYEAQ. CDR3 in amino acids: CASSPLLAGGNIQYF. DNA for the CDR3: TGTGCCAGCAGCCCCCTCTTAGCGGGGGGAAACATTCAGTACTTC.

The chain recombines TRBV30 with TRBJ1-6; TRBD1 matches at 10 bases. The germline CDR1 and CDR2 sequences are GTSNPN and SVGIG (reference sequence). The J segment lost 9 bases and the V segment lost 2 bases, leaving 4 bases of the junction unmatched. The CDR3 has 14 amino acids. CDR3 residues: CAWSTGTGVSPLHF. As DNA, the CDR3 is TGTGCCTGGAGTACCGGGACAGGGGTTTCACCCCTCCACTTT. The variable domain in full, with the rest retrieved from reference TRBV30 and TRBJ1-6, is SQTIHQWPATLVQPVGSPLSLECTVEGTSNPNLYWYRQAAGRGLQLLFYSVGIGQISSEVPQNLSASRPQDRQFILSSKKLLLSDSGFYLCAWSTGTGVSPLHFGNGTRLTVT.